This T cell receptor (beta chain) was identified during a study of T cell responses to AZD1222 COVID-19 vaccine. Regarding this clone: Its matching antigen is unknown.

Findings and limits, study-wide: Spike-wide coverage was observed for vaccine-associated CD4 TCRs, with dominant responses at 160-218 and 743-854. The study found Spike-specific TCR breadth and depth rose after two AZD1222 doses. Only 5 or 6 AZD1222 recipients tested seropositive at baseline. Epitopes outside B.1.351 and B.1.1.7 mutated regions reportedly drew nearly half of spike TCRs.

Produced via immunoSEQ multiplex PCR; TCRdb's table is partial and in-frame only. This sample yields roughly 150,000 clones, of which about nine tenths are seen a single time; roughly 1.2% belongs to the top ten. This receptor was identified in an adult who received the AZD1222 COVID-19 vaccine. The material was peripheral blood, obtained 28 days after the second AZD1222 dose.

CDR3 coding DNA: TGTGCCAGCAAGTCCTTCTTCGGCAGCCCGGACTATGGCTACACCTTC. Its protein is CASKSFFGSPDYGYTF. The V gene is TRBV2, the J gene TRBJ1-2; D not resolved. The CDR3 spans 16 residues. The V gene lost 7 bases and the J gene lost 3 bases, with 21 bases spanning the gap. The germline CDR1 and CDR2 sequences are SNHLY and FYNNEI.